The 26 T cell receptor beta chains listed next were all sequenced from one sample in a study of T cells in narcolepsy (dated by TCRdb to between 2018 and 2020). The library was made by the immunoSEQ multiplex PCR assay. Not all clones reach the TCRdb copy of this immuneACCESS table, which keeps in-frame sequences only. Checked studies attribute under half of the gap to unresolved V genes and leave the rest unexplained. For this sample there are about 25,000 clones; about 80% appear just once. Less than 0.75% of the sample comes from the top ten. Source material: CD45RA- memory CD4+ T cells from PBMCs. The cell subset or site label on this specimen signifies: memory T cells sorted ex vivo from peripheral blood. The receptors come from a human donor with narcolepsy.

The genes are TRBV11-3 and TRBJ2-1, with 7 positions matching TRBD2. V shed 0 bases, J shed 9 bases, and the junction held 5 bases outside the gene matches. Germline assignment: CDR1 SGHNT and CDR2 YENEEA. The CDR3 is 14 residues long. CDR3 sequence (DNA): TGTGCCAGCAGCTTAGATCGACTAGCAGGTGAGCAGTTCTTC. This encodes CASSLDRLAGEQFF.

The chain recombines TRBV5-1 with TRBJ2-3; 10 nucleotides line up with TRBD1. J lost 2 bases, V lost 7 bases, and 10 bases had no gene match. The V gene's germline CDR1 is SGHRS and CDR2 YFSETQ. This CDR3 has 16 residues. DNA of the CDR3: TGCGCCAGCGCAGAGGGACAGGGGATTTCCACAGATACGCAGTATTTT. Its protein product is CASAEGQGISTDTQYF.

The chain uses TRBV7-9 and TRBJ2-5; no reliable D call. CDR1 is SEHNR, CDR2 FQNEAQ, per germline (reference sequence). V was pared by 0 bases and J by 4 bases, with 3 bases between. This CDR3 has 12 residues. This chain's CDR3 is CASSLARETQYF. In DNA form, the CDR3 reads TGTGCCAGCAGCTTAGCTAGAGAGACCCAGTACTTC. The complete variable domain, with remaining parts taken from reference TRBV7-9 and TRBJ2-5, reads DTGVSQNPRHKITKRGQNVTFRCDPISEHNRLYWYRQTLGQGPEFLTYFQNEAQLEKSRLLSDRFSAERPKGSFSTLEIQRTEQGDSAMYLCASSLARETQYFGPGTRLLVL.

This rearrangement joins TRBV8-2 to TRBJ2-6; TRBD1 was called by the table and not checked on the DNA. TRBV8-2 is described as a pseudogene. The CDR3 extends over 17 amino acids. CDR3 in DNA: TGTGGCATACCTTCCAAGATAACACAAAGTCGGGCCAACGTCCTGACTTTC. Its translation is CGIPSKITQSRANVLTF.

The V call is TRBV9, the J call TRBJ1-6; weak D call: TRBD1 (5 bases). CDR1 is SGDLS, CDR2 YYNGEE, per germline. V shed 0 bases and J shed 6 bases, with 7 bases lying between them. The CDR3 runs 14 residues. In DNA form, the CDR3 reads TGTGCCAGCAGCGTAGAACAGGCTAATTCACCCCTCCACTTT. This gives the protein CASSVEQANSPLHF.

The chain carries TRBV30 and TRBJ1-6; D is perhaps TRBD1 (6 bases). CDR3 length: 13 amino acids. The V gene's germline CDR1 is GTSNPN and CDR2 SVGIG (reference sequence). V was shortened by 3 bases and J by 7 bases, with 10 bases between the two germline ends. The chain's CDR3 is CAWRGAFNSPLHF. CDR3 DNA sequence: TGTGCCTGGAGGGGGGCTTTCAATTCACCCCTCCACTTT.

The J gene is TRBJ1-1, the V gene TRBV30; 9 bases are shared with TRBD1. The CDR3 has 13 residues. V lost 8 bases to trimming and J lost 7 bases; unmatched junction nucleotides: 11. The germline CDR1 and CDR2 sequences are GTSNPN and SVGIG (reference sequence). In nucleotides, the CDR3 is TGTGCCACGCCGGGACAGGGTGGGAATGAAGCTTTCTTT. Amino acid sequence: CATPGQGGNEAFF.

The rearrangement uses TRBV9 and TRBJ2-1; D gene ambiguous. The CDR3 consists of 15 residues. CDR1 SGDLS and CDR2 YYNGEE come from the germline V gene. V dropped 3 bases and J dropped 10 bases, with 20 bases sitting between them. The CDR3 sequence: CASSAEPTRIREQFF. CDR3 DNA: TGTGCCAGCAGCGCCGAACCCACCAGGATCCGAGAGCAGTTCTTC.

The chain employs TRBV4-1 and TRBJ1-3; unclear D gene. This CDR3 spans 16 amino acids. Trimming took off 3 bases at V and 2 bases at J, with 14 bases between the two ends. The germline V gene encodes CDR1 MGHRA and CDR2 YSYEKL. As DNA, the CDR3 is TGCGCCAGCAGCCAGGCCTCCATCTCGGCTGGAAACACCATATATTTT. Residues: CASSQASISAGNTIYF.

The chain employs TRBV7-2 and TRBJ2-2, with TRBD2 identical over 7 bases. The germline gives CDR1 SGHTA, CDR2 FQGNSA. This CDR3 contains 16 residues. V lost 6 bases and J lost 8; bases outside the gene matches: 15. CDR3: CASREPGTNRAGELFF. CDR3 nucleotide sequence: TGTGCCAGCAGAGAACCCGGGACTAATCGAGCTGGGGAGCTGTTTTTT.

The chain couples TRBV5-6 to TRBJ1-5; D is perhaps TRBD1 (5 bases). V was pared by 0 bases and J by 7 bases, with 8 bases between. Per the germline V gene, CDR1 is SGHDT and CDR2 is YYEEEE. This CDR3 comprises 13 residues. CDR3 amino acids: CASSLGRDQPQHF. CDR3 sequence (DNA): TGTGCCAGCAGCTTGGGCAGGGACCAGCCCCAGCATTTT.

In the case of this clone: The conserved phenylalanine or tryptophan normally closing the CDR3 is absent here, so this likely arose from a read error. V and J are TRBV30 and TRBJ2-6; tentative D call: TRBD1 (6 bases). This CDR3 region has 15 residues. Germline V gene lookup returns CDR1 GTSNPN and CDR2 SVGIG (reference sequence). The CDR3 DNA sequence: TGTGCCTGGAGTGTACAGGGAGCAGGGGCCAATGTCCTGACTCTC. Translated: CAWSVQGAGANVLTL.

This chain links TRBV15 with TRBJ2-6; unclear D gene. The CDR3 covers 14 residues. Trimming removed 7 bases from V and 1 base from J, with 8 bases in between. Germline CDR1 reads LNHNV; CDR2 reads YYDKDF (reference sequence). CDR3 region: CATMFGSGANVLTF. The CDR3 nucleotides read TGTGCCACCATGTTCGGGTCTGGGGCCAACGTCCTGACTTTC.

The rearrangement uses TRBV9 and TRBJ1-2; TRBD1 might be the D (5 bases). CDR1 is SGDLS, CDR2 YYNGEE, per germline. CDR3 length: 14 residues. V lost 2 bases to trimming and J lost 8 bases, with 16 bases between them. Here the CDR3 reads CASSVTALSGGYTF. The CDR3 DNA follows: TGTGCCAGCAGCGTGACAGCTTTATCGGGGGGCTACACCTTC.

This clone was observed a single time. The rearrangement uses TRBV19 and TRBJ2-1; 7 bases align to TRBD1. This CDR3 comprises 14 residues. In germline, CDR1 is LNHDA, CDR2 SQIVND (reference sequence). The J segment lost 5 bases and the V segment lost 5 bases, leaving 6 bases of the junction unmatched. The CDR3 loop is CASSRGQLNNEQFF. For the CDR3, the DNA is TGTGCCAGTAGTCGGGGACAGCTAAACAATGAGCAGTTCTTC.

Points on this clone: Additional DNA sequences in this sample encode the identical CDR3. The V gene is TRBV5-5, the J gene TRBJ2-2, with D perhaps matching TRBD2 (6 bases). This CDR3 has 14 amino acids. From germline, CDR1 is SGHKS and CDR2 YYEKEE (reference sequence). The V end lost 4 bases, the J end lost 6 bases, and 13 bases lay between the germline ends. The CDR3 bases are TGTGCCAGCAGCCTCGGGGGAGCGGCCGGGGAGCTGTTTTTT. Its translation is CASSLGGAAGELFF. The whole variable domain, remainder taken from reference TRBV5-5 and TRBJ2-2, is DAGVTQSPTHLIKTRGQQVTLRCSPISGHKSVSWYQQVLGQGPQFIFQYYEKEERGRGNFPDRFSARQFPNYSSELNVNALLLGDSALYLCASSLGGAAGELFFGEGSRLTVL.

This chain joins TRBV7-9 and TRBJ2-1; D gene unclear. Trimming removed 0 bases from V and 5 bases from J, with 8 bases in between. Per germline, CDR1 SEHNR and CDR2 FQNEAQ (reference sequence). The CDR3 contains 14 residues. CDR3 coding DNA: TGTGCCAGCAGCTTAGCGGGTGTTCACAATGAGCAGTTCTTC. This codes for CASSLAGVHNEQFF.

Notes on this clone: One end of the junction does not line up with germline, which may come from a read error. The V call is TRBV7-7, the J call TRBJ2-6; D not resolved. Germline assignment: CDR1 SSHAT and CDR2 FNYEAQ (reference sequence). The CDR3 contains 13 residues. The CDR3 spells CASSPQGANVLTF. The CDR3 DNA sequence: TGTGCTAGCAGCCCTCAGGGGGCCAACGTCCTGACTTTC.

The rearrangement links TRBV6-5 to TRBJ1-1; D is uncertain. The V gene's germline CDR1 is MNHEY and CDR2 SVGAGI. The V gene lost 0 bases and the J gene lost 11 bases, with 13 bases spanning the gap. This CDR3 region has 13 residues. The DNA for the CDR3 is TGTGCCAGCAGTTACTCGCGTAGGGATGAGGCTTTCTTT. Its protein is CASSYSRRDEAFF.

This chain uses TRBV28 with TRBJ2-1; 11 nucleotides agree with TRBD1. The ends lost 4 bases at V and 3 bases at J; junction bases unmatched: 2. CDR1 is MDHEN, CDR2 SYDVKM, per germline. This CDR3 comprises 15 residues. The CDR3 sequence is CASSSGTGGYNEQFF. CDR3 sequence (DNA): TGTGCCAGCAGTTCGGGGACAGGGGGCTACAATGAGCAGTTCTTC. The complete variable domain, with remaining parts taken from reference TRBV28 and TRBJ2-1, reads DVKVTQSSRYLVKRTGEKVFLECVQDMDHENMFWYRQDPGLGLRLIYFSYDVKMKEKGDIPEGYSVSREKKERFSLILESASTNQTSMYLCASSSGTGGYNEQFFGPGTRLTVL.

This clone was seen more than once but under ten times. The chain recombines TRBV4-1 with TRBJ1-4; D call uncertain. CDR1 and CDR2 from the germline V gene are MGHRA and YSYEKL. The CDR3 runs to 15 residues. Trimming stripped 0 bases from V and 3 bases from J, with 8 bases between. The chain's CDR3 is CASSQEGQANEKLFF. DNA for the CDR3: TGCGCCAGCAGCCAAGAAGGGCAGGCTAATGAAAAACTGTTTTTT.

The chain links TRBV21-1 to TRBJ1-4. TRBV21-1 is classified as a pseudogene. CDR3 length equals 15 residues. The CDR3: CASSTQGPTNEKLFF. DNA for the CDR3: TGTGCCAGCAGCACCCAAGGCCCAACTAATGAAAAACTGTTTTTT.

The chain couples TRBV5-4 to TRBJ1-2, with TRBD1 matching 8 bases. CDR1 and CDR2 from the germline V gene are SGHNT and YYREEE (reference sequence). The CDR3 is 15 amino acids. The ends lost 0 bases at V and 0 bases at J; junction bases unmatched: 1. CDR3 bases: TGTGCCAGCAGCTTGGAGACAGGGGCTAACTATGGCTACACCTTC. It is translated as CASSLETGANYGYTF. Combining the CDR3 with reference TRBV5-4 and TRBJ1-2 gives the whole variable domain ETGVTQSPTHLIKTRGQQVTLRCSSQSGHNTVSWYQQALGQGPQFIFQYYREEENGRGNFPPRFSGLQFPNYSSELNVNALELDDSALYLCASSLETGANYGYTFGSGTRLTVV.

This rearrangement joins TRBV19 to TRBJ2-3; TRBD2 might be the D (5 bases). V gave up 7 bases and J gave up 6 bases, with 8 bases separating them. The germline V gene has CDR1 LNHDA and CDR2 SQIVND (reference sequence). The CDR3 is 11 amino acids. The CDR3 sequence: CASTERDTQYF. DNA for the CDR3: TGTGCCAGTACCGAGCGGGATACGCAGTATTTT. The full variable domain, with the rest looked up from reference TRBV19 and TRBJ2-3, is DGGITQSPKYLFRKEGQNVTLSCEQNLNHDAMYWYRQDPGQGLRLIYYSQIVNDFQKGDIAEGYSVSREKKESFPLTVTSAQKNPTAFYLCASTERDTQYFGPGTRLTVL.

This clone was observed a single time. This sequence joins TRBV19 and TRBJ1-5; D gene uncertain. V was pared by 11 bases and J by 1 base, with 12 bases between. CDR3 size: 13 residues. Germline lookup yields CDR1 LNHDA and CDR2 SQIVND (reference sequence). Written as DNA, the CDR3 is TGTGCCTCCACCGGGCAAAGCAATCAGCCCCAGCATTTT. This sequence encodes CASTGQSNQPQHF. Looking up the rest from reference TRBV19 and TRBJ1-5 gives the full variable domain: DGGITQSPKYLFRKEGQNVTLSCEQNLNHDAMYWYRQDPGQGLRLIYYSQIVNDFQKGDIAEGYSVSREKKESFPLTVTSAQKNPTAFYLCASTGQSNQPQHFGDGTRLSIL.

The CDR3: CASSLDGGSGIQETQYF. The CDR3 DNA follows: TGTGCCAGCAGCTTAGATGGGGGGAGCGGGATTCAAGAGACCCAGTACTTC. This sequence joins TRBV11-3 and TRBJ2-5; TRBD2 aligns across 7 bases. The CDR3 has 17 residues. Trimming cost V 0 bases and J 2 bases; bases outside gene matches: 9. Germline loops: CDR1 SGHNT, CDR2 YENEEA.